These 13 T cell receptor beta chains were all obtained from the same sample, sequenced in a study of vaccination effects on CD4 cells after COVID-19. Antigen-specific CD4+ T cells expanded by the ViraFEST assay with viral peptide pools were then sequenced. Having been cultured for about ten days, the cells underwent CD4+ T cell isolation. This individual tested PCR-positive for SARS-CoV-2 infection between March and December 2020. Their cognate antigens are unknown. Sequencing was performed with immunoSEQ multiplex PCR; in TCRdb, only in-frame clones are kept and a portion is missing. The profile shows 40,000 or so clones, roughly two thirds of them singletons. Specimen: CD4+ T cells from PBMCs cultured with a peptide pool, collected before COVID-19 vaccination. These receptors were taken from a human donor who had a prior SARS-CoV-2 infection.

This sequence joins TRBV19 and TRBJ1-5; 8 bases align to TRBD1. The V and J ends lost 6 bases and 0 bases, in that order; junction bases with no gene match: 7. Per germline, CDR1 LNHDA and CDR2 SQIVND (reference sequence). The CDR3 extends over 16 amino acids. CDR3 protein: CASSLTGVYSNQPQHF. For the CDR3, the DNA is TGTGCCAGTAGCTTGACAGGGGTTTATAGCAATCAGCCCCAGCATTTT. The variable domain in full, with the rest retrieved from reference TRBV19 and TRBJ1-5, is DGGITQSPKYLFRKEGQNVTLSCEQNLNHDAMYWYRQDPGQGLRLIYYSQIVNDFQKGDIAEGYSVSREKKESFPLTVTSAQKNPTAFYLCASSLTGVYSNQPQHFGDGTRLSIL.

The gene calls are TRBV7-9 and TRBJ1-6; tentatively, D is TRBD1 (6 bases). There are 15 residues in the CDR3. Trimming left V 1 base short and J 7 bases short, with 11 bases between. Per germline, CDR1 SEHNR and CDR2 FQNEAQ (reference sequence). The CDR3 region has the DNA TGTGCCAGCAGCTTAGTTTCAGGGGTGAATTCACCCCTCCACTTT. It yields the protein CASSLVSGVNSPLHF.

The count of this clone is one. V gene TRBV6-5 combines with J gene TRBJ1-1; D is ambiguous. Germline V lookup: CDR1 MNHEY, CDR2 SVGAGI. This CDR3 contains 12 residues. V was shortened by 6 bases and J by 6 bases, with 11 bases between the two germline ends. CDR3: CASSYWLAEAFF. The CDR3 coding sequence is TGTGCCAGCAGCTATTGGCTTGCTGAAGCTTTCTTT.

This chain uses TRBV11-2 with TRBJ2-3; TRBD2 matches 9 bases. Trimming took 1 base from V and 5 from J; bases not matched to a gene: 7. Germline loops: CDR1 SGHAT, CDR2 FQNNGV. CDR3 length equals 16 residues. DNA of the CDR3: TGTGCCAGCAGCTTAGCGGCGGGAGGGCCGGGAGATACGCAGTATTTT. Amino acids: CASSLAAGGPGDTQYF.

The chain has TRBV11-2 and TRBJ1-4; no firm D call. The CDR3 is 15 residues long. V gave up 0 bases and J gave up 8 bases, with 13 bases separating them. Germline V gives CDR1 SGHAT, CDR2 FQNNGV. CDR3 sequence reads: CASSLESGVDEKLFF. The CDR3 DNA follows: TGTGCCAGCAGCTTAGAATCTGGGGTGGACGAAAAACTGTTTTTT.

The chain has TRBV5-4 and TRBJ2-7, with D possibly TRBD1 on 5 matching bases. This CDR3 comprises 14 residues. Trimming left V 4 bases short and J 4 bases short, with 15 bases between. Germline lookup yields CDR1 SGHNT and CDR2 YYREEE (reference sequence). In DNA form, the CDR3 reads TGTGCCAGCAGCGCCCGGGCAGGGTTTTACGAGCAGTACTTC. This codes for CASSARAGFYEQYF.

This clone was seen a handful of times. The gene calls are TRBV28 and TRBJ2-7; 8 bases map to TRBD1. With V trimmed by 4 bases and J by 4 bases, 12 bases remained unmatched. CDR3 size: 16 residues. Germline values: CDR1 MDHEN, CDR2 SYDVKM. CDR3 DNA: TGTGCCAGCAGTTGGGCCTCCGGGACAGGAACGTACGAGCAGTACTTC. This translates into CASSWASGTGTYEQYF.

V and J are TRBV27 and TRBJ1-1; 7 bases map to TRBD1. This CDR3 is built from 16 residues. V was pared by 4 bases and J by 3 bases, with 11 bases of the junction left unmatched. Germline V gene lookup returns CDR1 MNHEY and CDR2 SMNVEV (reference sequence). CDR3 protein: CASSSTTGRFDTEAFF. In nucleotides, the CDR3 is TGTGCCAGCAGTTCCACGACAGGGAGGTTTGACACTGAAGCTTTCTTT.

This chain joins TRBV12-2 and TRBJ2-5; the DNA was not compared with TRBD2, the D call given in the table. TRBV12-2 is given as a pseudogene. The CDR3 sequence is 14 residues long. CDR3 loop: CASRTIGSGETQYF. CDR3 nucleotides: TGTGCAAGTCGCACAATAGGGAGTGGAGAGACCCAGTACTTC.

J is TRBJ1-4 and V is TRBV18; D unresolved. Germline CDR1 reads KGHSH; CDR2 reads LQKENI. V was clipped by 6 bases and J by 2 bases, with 7 bases between them. This CDR3 has 13 amino acids. The CDR3 here is CASSAWTNEKLFF. DNA for the CDR3: TGTGCCAGCTCCGCCTGGACTAATGAAAAACTGTTTTTT.

The chain employs TRBV7-8 and TRBJ2-7, with 7 bases lining up with TRBD2. Per the germline V gene, CDR1 is SGHVS and CDR2 is FQNEAQ. The CDR3 consists of 16 residues. With 5 bases clipped from V and 6 bases from J, the junction kept 16 bases outside the gene matches. The CDR3 coding sequence is TGTGCCAGCAGCGCCCGGGCGGGGGTGGATCAAGGCGAGCAGTACTTC. It codes for CASSARAGVDQGEQYF. The whole variable domain, remainder taken from reference TRBV7-8 and TRBJ2-7, is GAGVSQSPRYKVAKRGQDVALRCDPISGHVSLFWYQQALGQGPEFLTYFQNEAQLDKSGLPSDRFFAERPEGSVSTLKIQRTQQEDSAVYLCASSARAGVDQGEQYFGPGTRLTVT.

The chain couples TRBV2 to TRBJ2-3; D not resolved. Germline CDR1 reads SNHLY; CDR2 reads FYNNEI. Trimming took 5 bases from V and 2 from J, leaving 5 bases between them. The CDR3 is 12 residues long. The CDR3 DNA follows: TGTGCCAGCAGTCGACTCACAGATACGCAGTATTTT. This sequence encodes CASSRLTDTQYF.

The gene calls are TRBV4-1 and TRBJ2-3; 8 bases are a match to TRBD2. CDR1 and CDR2 from the germline V gene are MGHRA and YSYEKL. The CDR3 is 14 residues long. V lost 4 bases, J lost 6 bases, and 6 bases stayed unmatched. The CDR3, as DNA: TGCGCCAGCAGCCCAGGACTAGCTGACGATACGCAGTATTTT. Translating gives CASSPGLADDTQYF.